This T cell receptor beta chain derives from a study of T cell responses to AZD1222 COVID-19 vaccine. In the case of this clone: Its matching antigen is unknown. This same CDR3 is encoded by further DNA sequences in the sample.

Per germline, CDR1 MNHNS and CDR2 SASEGT. The CDR3 has 12 residues. The V end was cut by 2 bases, the J end by 5 bases, with 6 bases between. General study results and limits: Within unmutated variant regions lay the reported targets of nearly half of spike-specific TCRs. The study found vaccine-associated CD4 TCRs spanning spike, dominant at 160-218 and 743-854.

Assay used: immunoSEQ multiplex PCR; TCRdb lists only in-frame clones, some missing. Of about 99,000 clones listed, about 89% are singletons. The study pooled second doses at about 4 or about 12 weeks. The source is an adult who received the AZD1222 COVID-19 vaccine. The sample consisted of peripheral blood, taken 28 days after the second AZD1222 dose. This chain connects TRBV6-1 to TRBJ1-2; no clear D gene. In DNA form, the CDR3 reads TGTGCCAGCAGTGAACGTCGATATGGCTACACCTTC. This codes for CASSERRYGYTF.